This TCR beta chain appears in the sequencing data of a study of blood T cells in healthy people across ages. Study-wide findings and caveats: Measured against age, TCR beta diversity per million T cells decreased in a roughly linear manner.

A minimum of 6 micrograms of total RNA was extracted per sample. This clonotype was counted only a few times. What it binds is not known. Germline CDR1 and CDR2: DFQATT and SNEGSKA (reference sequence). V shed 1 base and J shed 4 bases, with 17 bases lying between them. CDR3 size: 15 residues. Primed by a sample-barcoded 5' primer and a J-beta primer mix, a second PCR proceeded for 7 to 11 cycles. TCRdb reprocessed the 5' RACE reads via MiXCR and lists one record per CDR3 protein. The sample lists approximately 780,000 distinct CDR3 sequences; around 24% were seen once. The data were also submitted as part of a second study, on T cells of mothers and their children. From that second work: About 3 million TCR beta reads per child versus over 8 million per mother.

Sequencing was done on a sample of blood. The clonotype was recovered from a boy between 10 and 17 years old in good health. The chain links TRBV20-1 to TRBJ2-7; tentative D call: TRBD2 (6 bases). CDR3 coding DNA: TGCAGTGCTAGAGCCTTGAGGGACTTTCCGTACGAGCAGTACTTC. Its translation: CSARALRDFPYEQYF.